This T cell receptor beta chain was recorded in a study of tissue T cells after allogeneic stem cell transplantation. The V gene's germline CDR1 is SGHDT and CDR2 FRDEAV. The CDR3 loop spans 16 amino acids. V shed 2 bases and J 4 bases; nucleotides not matched to a gene: 6. Notes on this clone: Gene names are the mouse ones. The read ends 1 residue shy of where the CDR3 ends; the end is completed using the germline J gene.

Method: immunoSEQ multiplex PCR; TCRdb's copy keeps in-frame clones and lacks some. In the table there are 48,000 or so clones, around 69% of which are singletons. This clonotype originated in a pool of C57BL/6 mice in good health. Sequenced: sorted cells pooled from one or two spleens. J is TRBJ1-6 and V is TRBV14, with 7 nucleotides matching TRBD1. TRBJ1-6 is annotated as an ORF whose role is uncertain. The CDR3: CASSFPTGDYNSPLYF. The DNA read from the CDR3 is TGTGCCAGCAGTTTTCCCACAGGGGATTATAATTCGCCCCTCTAC.